The 19 T cell receptor beta chains below all came from one sample that was sequenced in a study of blood T cell repertoires in COVID-19. Method: immunoSEQ multiplex PCR; TCRdb's copy keeps in-frame clones and lacks some. The table lists around 78,000 clones, about 89% of them singletons, with 0.9% to 1.5% in the top ten. Sequencing input: PBMCs or T cells enriched from blood (not recorded which). These TCRs come from a woman aged 45-60 years with acute COVID-19.

This clone has only one observation. The CDR3 nucleotides are TGTGCCAGCAGCGTAGCCGGGACAGGGGGCAACGAGCAGTACTTC. Translated: CASSVAGTGGNEQYF. J is TRBJ2-7 and V is TRBV9; 12 nucleotides match TRBD1. The CDR3 runs to 15 residues. Germline lookup yields CDR1 SGDLS and CDR2 YYNGEE. The V gene end was trimmed by 0 bases and the J gene end by 5 bases; junction bases not matched to a gene: 3.

A few counts support this clone. This rearrangement joins TRBV27 to TRBJ2-1; 13 nucleotides agree with TRBD2. The CDR3 is 15 residues long. CDR1 is MNHEY and CDR2 is SMNVEV in the germline V gene (reference sequence). V shed 7 bases, J shed 7 bases, and the junction held 7 bases outside the gene matches. The CDR3 nucleotides read TGTGCCAGCACCCTAGGGACTAGCGGGATAAATGAGCAGTTCTTC. It specifies CASTLGTSGINEQFF.

This clone was recorded a few times. The rearrangement joins TRBV9 to TRBJ2-7, with TRBD1 identical over 8 bases. The trim removed 1 base at V and 4 bases at J, leaving 13 bases unmatched. The CDR3 sequence is 17 residues long. Germline loops: CDR1 SGDLS, CDR2 YYNGEE. The chain's CDR3 is CASSVRGTGESHYEQYF. In nucleotides, the CDR3 is TGTGCCAGCAGCGTAAGGGGGACAGGAGAGAGTCATTACGAGCAGTACTTC. The full variable domain, with the rest looked up from reference TRBV9 and TRBJ2-7, is DSGVTQTPKHLITATGQRVTLRCSPRSGDLSVYWYQQSLDQGLQFLIQYYNGEERAKGNILERFSAQQFPDLHSELNLSSLELGDSALYFCASSVRGTGESHYEQYFGPGTRLTVT.

The gene calls are TRBV11-1 and TRBJ2-1, with TRBD2 matching over 12 bases. J lost 4 bases, V lost 2 bases, and 0 bases had no gene match. CDR3 length: 15 amino acids. Germline V gene data show CDR1 as SGHAT and CDR2 as FQDESV (reference sequence). CDR3 coding DNA: TGTGCCAGCAGCTTAACTAGCGGGAGGTACAATGAGCAGTTCTTC. Its protein is CASSLTSGRYNEQFF.

The chain is built from TRBV6-2 or TRBV6-3 and TRBJ2-7; D perhaps matches TRBD2 (6 bases). CDR3 length: 14 amino acids. Per the germline V gene, CDR1 is MNHEY and CDR2 is SVGEGT. V was cut by 4 bases and J by 6 bases, with 16 bases left in between. As DNA, the CDR3 is TGTGCCAGCAGTTCCCCGAGACTAGTTGGCGAGCAGTACTTC. Translating it yields CASSSPRLVGEQYF.

This clone was recorded only once. The chain uses TRBV12-5 and TRBJ2-5; no reliable D call. The germline V gene has CDR1 LGHNT and CDR2 FRNRAP. The CDR3 has 9 residues. Trimming shortened V by 6 bases and J by 8 bases, and 4 bases separated the two germline ends. This chain's CDR3 is CASGTTQYF. The CDR3 DNA reads as TGTGCTAGTGGGACTACCCAGTACTTC.

This clone came up a few times. The gene calls are TRBV19 and TRBJ2-5; the D is unclear. CDR3 length: 13 amino acids. V was trimmed by 1 base and J by 4 bases, leaving 7 bases between them. Germline CDR1 reads LNHDA; CDR2 reads SQIVND (reference sequence). The CDR3 is CASSIVVGETQYF. The CDR3 DNA reads TGTGCCAGTAGTATAGTGGTCGGAGAGACCCAGTACTTC.

The table lists this clone with a count of one. The chain uses TRBV5-5 and TRBJ2-7, with 7 bases aligning to TRBD2. Germline assignment: CDR1 SGHKS and CDR2 YYEKEE (reference sequence). V was clipped by 5 bases and J by 3 bases; unmatched bases: 8. The CDR3 is 14 amino acids. The CDR3 DNA reads as TGTGCCAGCAGGGACGGACTAGGATTCTACGAGCAGTACTTC. It codes for CASRDGLGFYEQYF.

V usage is TRBV11-2 and J usage is TRBJ2-7; D may be TRBD1 (5 bases). The CDR3 contains 13 residues. CDR1 SGHAT and CDR2 FQNNGV come from the germline V gene. The germline V and J ends were trimmed by 6 bases and 7 bases, with 16 bases remaining between them. The CDR3 here is CASRVRVKGEQYF. In DNA, the CDR3 is TGTGCCAGCAGGGTCCGGGTCAAGGGGGAGCAGTACTTC.

The chain combines TRBV28 with TRBJ1-5; no clear D gene. This CDR3 contains 12 residues. The germline gives CDR1 MDHEN, CDR2 SYDVKM. V was clipped by 6 bases and J by 1 base, with 4 bases between them. CDR3 sequence (DNA): TGTGCCAGCAGGACAAGCAATCAGCCCCAGCATTTT. It specifies CASRTSNQPQHF.

The chain recombines TRBV27 with TRBJ2-7, with 9 bases matching TRBD1. Per germline, CDR1 MNHEY and CDR2 SMNVEV (reference sequence). Trimming cost V 5 bases and J 1 base; bases outside gene matches: 6. This CDR3 has 15 amino acids. The CDR3 region has the DNA TGTGCCAGCAGTGCAGGGACAGGGTTTTCCTACGAGCAGTACTTC. The encoded protein is CASSAGTGFSYEQYF.

The chain carries TRBV6-5 and TRBJ2-7; a possible D gene is TRBD1 (5 bases). Germline V gives CDR1 MNHEY, CDR2 SVGAGI. The CDR3 runs to 14 residues. The V and J ends lost 6 bases and 1 base respectively, with 13 bases between them. The chain's CDR3 is CASRLDIYSYEQYF. The DNA for the CDR3 is TGTGCCAGCAGGTTGGACATTTATTCCTACGAGCAGTACTTC.

This clone appeared a few times. The V call is TRBV12-3 or TRBV12-4, the J call TRBJ2-1; a weak D match, TRBD2 (6 bases). V was cut by 3 bases and J by 16 bases, with 16 bases left in between. There are 12 residues in the CDR3. The CDR3: CASSFGRDSSFF. CDR3 nucleotides: TGTGCCAGCAGTTTCGGCCGGGACTCGAGTTTCTTC.

The chain employs TRBV10-1 and TRBJ2-3; 9 nucleotides match TRBD1. Germline loops: CDR1 WNHNN, CDR2 SYGVQD (reference sequence). This CDR3 region has 13 residues. Trimming cost V 2 bases and J 10 bases; bases outside gene matches: 4. DNA for the CDR3: TGCGCCAGCAGTGAGACAGGGGGCAAGCCGCAGTATTTT. Translation: CASSETGGKPQYF.

The chain links TRBV7-8 to TRBJ1-2; D call uncertain. The CDR3 covers 12 residues. Trimming took off 1 base at V and 5 bases at J, with 5 bases between the two ends. Germline CDR1 reads SGHVS; CDR2 reads FQNEAQ. The CDR3 reads CASSLDGYGYTF. CDR3 sequence (DNA): TGTGCCAGCAGCTTAGACGGTTATGGCTACACCTTC.

V usage is TRBV5-4 and J usage is TRBJ1-2; TRBD1 is a possible D gene (6 bases). The length of the CDR3 is 13 residues. Germline V gene sequence: CDR1 SGHNT, CDR2 YYREEE (reference sequence). Trimming left V 1 base short and J 5 bases short, with 9 bases between. The DNA for the CDR3 is TGTGCCAGCAGCTTGCCCCAGGGGTATGGCTACACCTTC. Its translation is CASSLPQGYGYTF.

V gene TRBV19 combines with J gene TRBJ2-1; 10 nucleotides match TRBD2. Germline values: CDR1 LNHDA, CDR2 SQIVND (reference sequence). The CDR3 spans 15 residues. V gave up 7 bases and J gave up 3 bases; unmatched junction bases: 6. CDR3 sequence: CASKTSGRGYNEQFF. The CDR3 DNA reads TGTGCCAGTAAAACCAGCGGGAGGGGCTACAATGAGCAGTTCTTC.

This chain links TRBV27 with TRBJ1-1; the D gene is possibly TRBD1 (6 bases). The V end was cut by 5 bases, the J end by 1 base, with 14 bases between. In germline, CDR1 is MNHEY, CDR2 SMNVEV (reference sequence). This CDR3 is 15 amino acids long. The CDR3, as DNA: TGTGCCAGCAGTACCGATGGACAGCCGAACACTGAAGCTTTCTTT. Translating it yields CASSTDGQPNTEAFF.

The chain recombines TRBV2 with TRBJ1-5; TRBD1 might be the D (6 bases). The CDR3 sequence is 15 residues long. Germline V gene sequence: CDR1 SNHLY, CDR2 FYNNEI. The V end lost 0 bases, the J end lost 7 bases, and 13 bases lay between the germline ends. As DNA, the CDR3 is TGTGCCAGCAGTGAAGCAAGGGGGGGCGGGCAGCCCCAGCATTTT. It is translated as CASSEARGGGQPQHF.